The 23 T cell receptor beta chains below were found in one sample sequenced in a study of T cells in Graves' hyperthyroidism and ophthalmopathy. Researchers amplified the TCR beta CDR3 regions from RNA transcripts. TCR CDR3 regions were first amplified by RT-PCR with HTBI primers. TCRdb analysed the multiplex PCR reads with MiXCR anew, one entry per CDR3 protein. The sample comprises about 460,000 distinct CDR3 sequences, around a fifth of which are singletons, and under 55% rests with the top ten. Specimen: blood. These receptors were taken from a woman between 70 and 85 years old with Graves' ophthalmopathy.

As regards this clonotype: One junction end disagrees with the germline gene, perhaps due to a read error. The chain has TRBV5-5 and TRBJ2-1; 10 positions agree with TRBD2. The CDR3 extends over 15 amino acids. The germline V gene encodes CDR1 SGHKS and CDR2 YYEKEE (reference sequence). The CDR3 DNA follows: TGCGCCAGCAGCTTTAGTACTAGCGGGAAAAGTGAGCAGTTCTTC. Translation: CASSFSTSGKSEQFF.

This clonotype showed up just a few times. This chain joins TRBV20-1 and TRBJ1-1, with D perhaps matching TRBD1 (6 bases). The CDR3 length is 13 residues. Germline V lookup: CDR1 DFQATT, CDR2 SNEGSKA (reference sequence). V lost 3 bases and J 5 bases, leaving 13 bases between the germline ends. CDR3 coding DNA: TGCAGTGCTAGTACAGGGAGCGCAACTGAAGCTTTCTTT. This sequence encodes CSASTGSATEAFF.

Ten or more counts support this clonotype. The chain combines TRBV7-2 with TRBJ1-1, with D perhaps matching TRBD1 (5 bases). Germline CDR1 and CDR2: SGHTA and FQGNSA. CDR3 size: 12 residues. V lost 5 bases to trimming and J lost 6 bases, with 10 bases between them. This CDR3 is CASSPWGAEAFF. In nucleotides, the CDR3 is TGTGCCAGCAGCCCTTGGGGGGCTGAAGCTTTCTTT.

This clonotype has only a few counts. The rearrangement joins TRBV18 to TRBJ1-5, with TRBD1 matching over 8 bases. With 1 base clipped from V and 7 bases from J, the junction kept 6 bases outside the gene matches. CDR3 length equals 15 residues. Germline V gene lookup returns CDR1 KGHSH and CDR2 LQKENI. The CDR3 spells CASSPRQGRGQPQHF. The DNA for the CDR3 is TGTGCCAGCTCACCACGACAGGGGAGGGGGCAGCCCCAGCATTTT.

The J gene is TRBJ2-1, the V gene TRBV30, with 8 bases fitting TRBD1. The CDR3 spans 15 residues. J was trimmed by 6 bases and V by 1 base; bases with no gene match: 8. CDR1 is GTSNPN and CDR2 is SVGIG in the germline V gene (reference sequence). CDR3 DNA: TGTGCCTGGAGTGGCCTTACAGGGGGATTCAATGAGCAGTTCTTC. As protein: CAWSGLTGGFNEQFF.

The rearrangement links TRBV7-9 to TRBJ2-7; TRBD1 agrees at 8 bases. Germline values: CDR1 SEHNR, CDR2 FQNEAQ (reference sequence). The CDR3 is 14 amino acids. V trimming: 1 base; J trimming: 3 bases; junction bases outside the gene matches: 2. In DNA, the CDR3 is TGTGCCAGCAGCTTAGTTGGGACAGGCTACGAGCAGTACTTC. It yields the protein CASSLVGTGYEQYF.

This clonotype was counted between two and nine times. This rearrangement joins TRBV6-5 to TRBJ2-7; D gene uncertain. This CDR3 is built from 14 residues. V shed 1 base and J shed 0 bases, with 7 bases lying between them. Germline V gives CDR1 MNHEY, CDR2 SVGAGI. In DNA, the CDR3 is TGTGCCAGCAGTTACTTCCAGAGCTCCTACGAGCAGTACTTC. It yields the protein CASSYFQSSYEQYF.

This clonotype has a count of ten or more. The CDR3: CASNQDVSSYNEQFF. The DNA for the CDR3 is TGTGCCAGCAACCAGGACGTTAGCTCCTACAATGAGCAGTTCTTC. V gene TRBV7-2 combines with J gene TRBJ2-1; the D is unclear. From germline, CDR1 is SGHTA and CDR2 FQGNSA. The CDR3 is 15 amino acids. V was cut by 7 bases and J by 0 bases, with 13 bases left in between.

The chain employs TRBV18 and TRBJ2-7; 10 bases align to TRBD1. CDR1 is KGHSH, CDR2 LQKENI, per germline. V lost 6 bases, J lost 6 bases, and 8 bases stayed unmatched. The CDR3 consists of 14 residues. CDR3 nucleotides: TGTGCCAGCTCGTTCCGGGACAGGGGCCCCGAGCAGTACTTC. This sequence encodes CASSFRDRGPEQYF. Using reference TRBV18 and TRBJ2-7 for the parts outside the CDR3, the full variable domain is NAGVMQNPRHLVRRRGQEARLRCSPMKGHSHVYWYRQLPEEGLKFMVYLQKENIIDESGMPKERFSAEFPKEGPSILRIQQVVRGDSAAYFCASSFRDRGPEQYFGPGTRLTVT.

The V and J genes are TRBV7-3 and TRBJ2-5, with D maybe TRBD2 (7 bases). This CDR3 has 15 residues. V lost 2 bases and J lost 1, with 11 bases in between. Per the germline V gene, CDR1 is SGHTA and CDR2 is FQGTGA. CDR3: CASSLGRGSQETQYF. The CDR3 region has the DNA TGTGCCAGCAGCTTAGGGAGGGGGTCCCAAGAGACCCAGTACTTC.

This clonotype was found once. The chain links TRBV5-5 to TRBJ2-1; TRBD2 matches 7 bases. This CDR3 is 15 amino acids long. Germline CDR1 SGHKS, CDR2 YYEKEE (reference sequence). V gave up 0 bases and J gave up 10 bases; unmatched junction bases: 10. CDR3 in amino acids: CASSLGSSDSGEQFF. CDR3 sequence (DNA): TGTGCCAGCAGCTTGGGGTCTAGCGATAGCGGGGAGCAGTTCTTC.

The CDR3 loop is CASSVLAGGFNEQFF. The CDR3 DNA is TGTGCCAGCAGTGTGCTAGCGGGGGGTTTCAATGAGCAGTTCTTC. The rearrangement links TRBV2 to TRBJ2-1, with 11 positions matching TRBD2. Germline-derived CDR1 and CDR2 are SNHLY and FYNNEI. V shed 4 bases, J shed 6 bases, and the junction held 5 bases outside the gene matches. The CDR3 loop spans 15 amino acids.

This clonotype was recorded a few times. This chain uses TRBV7-2 with TRBJ1-1; TRBD1 matches at 8 bases. V lost 0 bases and J lost 3; bases outside the gene matches: 6. Germline CDR1 and CDR2: SGHTA and FQGNSA. The CDR3 covers 16 residues. The DNA for the CDR3 is TGTGCCAGCAGCTTAGCCCGGACAGGGAGGGACACTGAAGCTTTCTTT. This encodes CASSLARTGRDTEAFF.

In its sample, this clonotype was seen many times. J is TRBJ2-7 and V is TRBV6-1, with D tentatively TRBD1 (6 bases). Trimming shortened V by 5 bases and J by 2 bases, and 22 bases separated the two germline ends. The CDR3 contains 17 residues. Germline assignment: CDR1 MNHNS and CDR2 SASEGT. The CDR3 nucleotides read TGTGCCAGCAGTAGGCCGAGTCAGGGGAGAGGGACCTACGAGCAGTACTTC. This codes for CASSRPSQGRGTYEQYF.

This clonotype was found many times. The genes are TRBV7-2 and TRBJ1-5; D is uncertain. V gave up 4 bases and J gave up 4 bases, with 8 bases separating them. The CDR3 contains 13 residues. Germline-derived CDR1 and CDR2 are SGHTA and FQGNSA. The CDR3 loop is CASSSSGNQPQHF. The CDR3 bases are TGTGCCAGCAGCTCCTCGGGGAATCAGCCCCAGCATTTT.

The rearrangement links TRBV6-4 to TRBJ2-2; no firm D call. The CDR3 extends over 15 amino acids. From germline, CDR1 is MRHNA and CDR2 SNTAGT. V lost 5 bases and J 1 base, leaving 11 bases between the germline ends. CDR3 nucleotide sequence: TGTGCCAGCAGTTCCGAATTCCTGAACACCGGGGAGCTGTTTTTT. Amino acid sequence: CASSSEFLNTGELFF.

This clonotype was found many times. V usage is TRBV12-3 or TRBV12-4 and J usage is TRBJ1-2; a weak D match, TRBD1 (6 bases). The CDR3 has 14 residues. Trimming pared 2 bases from V and 4 bases from J, leaving 11 bases between. CDR3 in DNA: TGTGCCAGCAGTTTAAACCAGGGGTCCTATGGCTACACCTTC. It specifies CASSLNQGSYGYTF.

The V call is TRBV2, the J call TRBJ2-3; D is tentatively TRBD1 or TRBD2 (6 bases each). Germline lookup yields CDR1 SNHLY and CDR2 FYNNEI. This CDR3 is built from 18 residues. V was clipped by 6 bases and J by 5 bases, with 27 bases between them. CDR3 sequence reads: CASRAGWGRPPRGDTQYF. The DNA of the CDR3 is TGTGCCAGCAGGGCCGGGTGGGGGAGGCCTCCCAGGGGAGATACGCAGTATTTT.

This clonotype has at least ten counts. This chain connects TRBV7-2 to TRBJ1-2; 7 positions match TRBD1. CDR3 length: 15 amino acids. Germline values: CDR1 SGHTA, CDR2 FQGNSA. After removal of 2 bases from V and 8 bases from J, the junction contained 11 bases not matched to a gene. CDR3 in DNA: TGTGCCAGCAGCTTAACCTTAGGGACAGCTGGGGGCTACACCTTC. It specifies CASSLTLGTAGGYTF.

On this clonotype: One junction end disagrees with the germline gene, perhaps due to a read error. The chain is built from TRBV2 and TRBJ1-1; no clear D gene. This CDR3 region has 15 residues. Germline CDR1 and CDR2: SNHLY and FYNNEI. CDR3 DNA: TGCGCCAGCAGCCAAGACCCACGGATGAACACTGAAGCTTTCTTT. It translates to CASSQDPRMNTEAFF.

The V gene is TRBV5-1, the J gene TRBJ2-1, with 14 bases lining up with TRBD2. The CDR3 sequence is 15 residues long. The V gene end was trimmed by 4 bases and the J gene end by 5 bases; junction bases not matched to a gene: 2. Germline values: CDR1 SGHRS, CDR2 YFSETQ. CDR3 bases: TGCGCCAGCAGCCGGGGACTAGCGGGAGACAATGAGCAGTTCTTC. It encodes CASSRGLAGDNEQFF.

The chain carries TRBV28 and TRBJ2-7; D is ambiguous. Germline loops: CDR1 MDHEN, CDR2 SYDVKM. V gave up 1 base and J gave up 0 bases, with 7 bases separating them. This CDR3 spans 14 amino acids. CDR3 nucleotide sequence: TGTGCCAGCAGTTTATCCCTTAGCTCCTACGAGCAGTACTTC. It translates to CASSLSLSSYEQYF.

This chain links TRBV29-1 with TRBJ2-5, with 14 bases aligning to TRBD2. The ends lost 5 bases at V and 0 bases at J; junction bases unmatched: 26. This CDR3 is built from 23 residues. Germline CDR1 and CDR2: SQVTM and ANQGSEA. The CDR3 sequence is CSVLDQDSLRTSGRFLYQETQYF. The CDR3 nucleotides read TGCAGCGTTCTGGATCAGGACAGTTTGAGGACTAGCGGGAGGTTCCTGTACCAAGAGACCCAGTACTTC. The full variable domain, rest sourced from reference TRBV29-1 and TRBJ2-5, is SAVISQKPSRDICQRGTSLTIQCQVDSQVTMMFWYRQQPGQSLTLIATANQGSEATYESGFVIDKFPISRPNLTFSTLTVSNMSPEDSSIYLCSVLDQDSLRTSGRFLYQETQYFGPGTRLLVL.